This T cell receptor (beta chain) was sequenced in a study of chemoradiotherapy in HPV16-positive cancers. General observations from the study: HPV-responsive T-cell expansion during chemoradiotherapy was linked to improved recurrence-free survival in HPV16-positive patients. Candidate HPV-specific clones and E7-related TCR motifs grew in tumor during treatment.

The germline gives CDR1 SNHLY, CDR2 FYNNEI. V lost 4 bases and J lost 1, with 10 bases in between. The CDR3 is 15 amino acids. Method: immunoSEQ multiplex PCR; TCRdb's copy keeps in-frame clones and lacks some. The data hold about 22,000 clones, with roughly 92% observed a single time. In the case of this clone: Its antigen is currently unknown.

Material: blood, obtained from a patient who underwent chemoradiotherapy. This sequence joins TRBV2 and TRBJ1-4; D is uncertain. The receptor comes from a human donor with HPV-associated anogenital cancer. CDR3 loop: CASSAQMGTNEKLFF. As DNA, the CDR3 is TGTGCCAGCAGTGCACAAATGGGAACTAATGAAAAACTGTTTTTT.